Described below is a single T cell receptor beta chain sequence and its context. CDR3 size: 15 residues. CDR1 is SGHNT, CDR2 YYREEE, per germline (reference sequence). V was pared by 4 bases and J by 0 bases, with 12 bases between. In the authors' workflow: The authors estimated nucleated cell counts from reference gene primer amplification. Sequenced by immunoSEQ multiplex PCR; TCRdb stores in-frame clones only, minus some. V, J and clone size were drawn from that table, and D and trimming were deduced from the DNA. This table has more than 120,000 clones, roughly nine tenths appearing once. This entry is derived from a study of blood T cell repertoires in COVID-19. Study-wide context: Sites across the United States, Italy and Spain contributed samples from acute and convalescent COVID-19. From T cells, B-cell-depleted T cells, or PBMCs came the material, which was cDNA or gDNA.

The sample was peripheral blood. The sequence was obtained from a human donor in a cohort sampled during active COVID-19. This chain connects TRBV5-4 to TRBJ2-3; tentative D call: TRBD2 (6 bases). CDR3: CASSPGLASTDTQYF. CDR3 coding DNA: TGTGCCAGCAGCCCGGGGCTAGCGAGCACAGATACGCAGTATTTT.